This T cell receptor (beta chain) originates from a study of naive and memory T cell subsets (dated by TCRdb to about 2017). About the investigation overall: Sorted naive and memory T cell subsets from peripheral blood were analyzed in the study using a UMI-based, open-source pipeline for TCR alpha and beta sequencing. The functional CMV T cell responses agreed completely with IgG serology results. RNA was DNase-treated and reverse transcribed with TCR constant-region primers, mostly using SuperScript III.

The method behind the library was UMI-ligation and nested PCR. The beta constant-region primer was an equimolar mix of two oligonucleotides covering both TRBC1 and TRBC2. The ligated cDNA went through four rounds of PCR with nested alpha and beta constant-region primers together with the SP2 primer. A single-stranded oligonucleotide bearing the SP2 primer plus a 12-nucleotide UMI was ligated onto the 3' end of the cDNA by T4 RNA ligase 1. Incubation of the ligation reaction lasted 20-24 hours at 16 degrees C. To avoid over-amplification, PCR2 was usually performed as a SYBR Green qPCR and halted once a predetermined threshold was reached. Every purification after the first one was done using Agencourt AMPure XP magnetic beads. Library quantification was done by Qubit, followed by a TapeStation check on which the main peak was expected at around 650 bp. The pooled libraries were sequenced on an Illumina MiSeq using v2 2x251 paired-end kits, which usually yielded about 0.9-2.1 million reads per sample. Libraries were pooled at around 4 nM per sample, and about 4.5-7% PhiX was added to improve cluster recognition. The study's processing was this. Decombinator assigned V and J genes to Demultiplexor-processed FASTQ reads by tag matching, allowing a single base-pair mismatch. UMIs were used by Collapsinator to correct both sequencing errors and frequency errors arising from PCR heterogeneity. CDR3Translator translated TCRs and extracted CDR3s from the conserved cysteine to the FGXG phenylalanine, flagging non-productive sequences. Gini, Shannon entropy and inverse Simpson indices were calculated on repertoires subsampled to equal numbers of UMI-defined TCRs. Within the linear range, a power law was fitted to clonotype abundance distributions using maximum likelihood. When run on a single naive CD8 sample, MIGEC and the pipeline yielded similar UMI counts, similar unique TCR numbers and similar clonal distributions. In one analysis, naive TCRs also found in any memory subset of the same donor were removed from the naive repertoire. A set of 6,000 to 8,000 CMV-associated CDR3 sequences, compiled from VDJdb and a published dataset, was used to search the repertoires. The public sequencing data were trimmed at Q25 with fastp and processed into clonotypes with MiXCR by TCRdb, which kept only in-frame beta chains. Identical CDR3 protein sequences are pooled into one entry, listed with their most common genes and DNA. TCRdb assigned the V and J calls; the authors' analysis was not used. Within this sample are about 160,000 distinct CDR3 sequences, with approximately 22% of them counted one time only. About 0.11% of the sample comes from the top ten.

From the second PCR step on, the TCR alpha and beta chain libraries were amplified in separate reactions. The CMV status of each donor was determined by measuring IFNgamma production from CD4+ T cells after fresh PBMCs had been stimulated overnight with CMV viral lysate. CD4 T cells were positively selected with Miltenyi beads, followed by positive selection of CD8 T cells from the CD4-negative fraction. After staining for CD3, CD4, CD8, CD45RA, CD27 and a live/dead dye, cells were sorted on a BD Aria II into four subsets based on CD45RA and CD27. A few healthy volunteers provided blood, and the blood of each volunteer was split into CD4 and CD8 T cells and then into four differentiation subsets. Approximately 120 ml of peripheral blood was taken from each donor, and PBMC were separated by density-gradient centrifugation on Ficoll-Paque PLUS. Sorted cells were lysed in RLT buffer, and RNA was extracted with a Qiagen RNeasy kit and stored at -80°C.

V and J lose 5 bases and 3 bases, and a span of 17 bases separates them. From the cysteine through the phenylalanine, the CDR3 covers 15 amino acids. Left in the record is the CDR3 DNA by itself, 45 bases read in frame from the first base. The CDR1 and CDR2 encoded by the germline V gene are MDHEN and SYDVKM. This clonotype was seen ten or more times. Which antigen it targets is not known. No base-level quality is on record; no much larger clone is a single base apart. The full study reports these points: A few larger clonotypes were present in naive repertoires, especially CD8 naive repertoires, and these clonotypes were possibly memory cells re-expressing CD45RA. TCR abundance followed a power law with an exponent that was different for naive and memory subsets but consistent across the three individuals. Once error correction was done, more than 85% of naive TCR sequences showed up just once, which made the naive abundance distributions much steeper than those of the memory subsets. RNA-based TCR counts may be influenced by expression changes linked to T cell activation and differentiation. In both CD4 and CD8 cells, the Gini index increased while Shannon and inverse Simpson diversity decreased from naive through CM, EM and EMRA. A clonotype was defined as a single alpha or beta chain sequence rather than as a paired alpha/beta receptor. The repertoire findings for the naive and memory subsets could not be validated, as no ground truth was available.

Sequenced: naive CD4+ T cells from blood. The cell subset or site label for this specimen denotes: naive T cells, CD45RA high CD27+. Recombination joined TRBV28 with TRBJ2-7, with the identity of the D gene unclear. The source is a human donor in good health. The bases are TGTGCCAGCAGTCCCGCTACAGACTTACGCTACGAGCAGTACTTC. Its protein reads: CASSPATDLRYEQYF.